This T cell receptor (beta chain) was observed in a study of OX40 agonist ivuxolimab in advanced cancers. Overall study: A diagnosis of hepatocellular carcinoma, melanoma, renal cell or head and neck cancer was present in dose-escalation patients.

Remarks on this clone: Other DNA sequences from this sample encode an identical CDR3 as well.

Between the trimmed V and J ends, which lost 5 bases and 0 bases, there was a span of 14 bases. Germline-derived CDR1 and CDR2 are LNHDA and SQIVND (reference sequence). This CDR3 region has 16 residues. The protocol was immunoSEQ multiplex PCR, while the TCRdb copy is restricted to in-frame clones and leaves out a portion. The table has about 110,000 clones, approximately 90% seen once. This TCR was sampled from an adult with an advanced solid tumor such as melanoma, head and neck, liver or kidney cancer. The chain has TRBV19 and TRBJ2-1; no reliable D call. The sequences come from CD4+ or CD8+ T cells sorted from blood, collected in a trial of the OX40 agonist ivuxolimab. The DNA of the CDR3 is TGTGCCAGTAGTGTCCAGTTGCGGACCTCCTACAATGAGCAGTTCTTC. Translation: CASSVQLRTSYNEQFF.